This is a list of T cell receptor beta chains from one sample in a study of post-analysis software for immune sequencing data. TCRdb called the PCR reads again in MiXCR, with one record for every CDR3 protein. The sample consists of roughly 400,000 distinct CDR3 sequences, approximately 39% of them appearing once. The specimen was blood. Every receptor here comes from a girl aged 2 to 10 with multiple sclerosis. Each CDR3 is given with its conserved first and last residue. D genes are given only for firm matches. Some rows have no size entry. The others give once, few or many, or a class for an expanded clone.

V gene,clone size,D gene,J gene,CDR3 protein,CDR3 DNA
TRBV2,NA,TRBD1,TRBJ2-3,CASSGGTDPDTQYF,TGTGCCAGCAGTGGGGGGACAGATCCAGATACGCAGTATTTT
TRBV7-2,NA,TRBD1,TRBJ2-1,CASSLGTGGSYNEQFF,TGTGCCAGCAGCCTCGGGACAGGGGGGTCGTACAATGAGCAGTTCTTC
TRBV11-2,few,NA,TRBJ2-1,CASSLADGLYNEQFF,TGTGCCAGCAGCTTAGCGGACGGACTCTACAATGAGCAGTTCTTC
TRBV7-3,NA,TRBD1,TRBJ1-6,CASSSGTGGSPLHF,TGTGCCAGCAGCTCCGGGACAGGGGGATCACCCCTCCACTTT
TRBV5-5,once,NA,TRBJ2-7,CASSLEQFSYEQYF,TGTGCCAGCAGCTTGGAACAGTTTTCCTACGAGCAGTACTTC
TRBV5-1,NA,TRBD2,TRBJ2-1,CASSREGLSFEQFF,TGCGCCAGCAGCCGGGAGGGCCTTAGTTTTGAGCAGTTCTTC
TRBV2,few,NA,TRBJ2-3,CATRDPLSTDTQYF,TGTGCCACCCGGGACCCACTGAGCACAGATACGCAGTATTTT
TRBV29-1,few,NA,TRBJ2-3,CSARQVTSTDTQYF,TGCAGCGCCCGACAGGTCACTAGCACAGATACGCAGTATTTT
TRBV10-3,few,NA,TRBJ2-1,CAISEQYGEQFF,TGTGCCATCAGTGAGCAGTACGGTGAGCAGTTCTTC
TRBV20-1,NA,NA,TRBJ1-5,CSAPTGATYNEQFSQPQHF,TGCAGTGCCCCTACCGGGGCCACCTACAATGAGCAGTTCTCTCAGCCCCAGCATTTT
TRBV7-9,NA,NA,TRBJ2-5,CASRNSGETQYF,TGTGCCAGCAGAAATAGTGGGGAGACCCAGTACTTC
TRBV4-3,NA,NA,TRBJ2-1,CASSQEIPGPPGEQFF,TGCGCCAGCAGCCAGGAAATTCCGGGACCACCGGGGGAGCAGTTCTTC
TRBV5-1,NA,TRBD1,TRBJ2-5,CASSLFQMGDSQRETQYF,TGCGCCAGCAGCTTGTTTCAGATGGGGGACAGCCAGCGGGAGACCCAGTACTTC
TRBV24-1,NA,TRBD1,TRBJ2-1,CATSDLRTGPEFF,TGTGCCACCAGTGATTTGAGGACAGGGCCGGAGTTCTTC
TRBV7-2,NA,NA,TRBJ2-1,CASSLAGLLNEQFF,TGTGCCAGCAGCTTAGCGGGGCTCCTCAATGAGCAGTTCTTC
TRBV5-1,NA,NA,TRBJ2-1,CASTTARGTSYNEQFF,TGCGCCAGCACAACAGCGCGGGGGACATCCTACAATGAGCAGTTCTTC
TRBV29-1,NA,NA,TRBJ2-7,CSVVWPSYEQYF,TGCAGCGTTGTTTGGCCCTCCTACGAGCAGTACTTC
TRBV2,NA,NA,TRBJ1-1,CASSGHPNTEAFF,TGTGCCAGCAGTGGACACCCGAACACTGAAGCTTTCTTT
TRBV4-3,few,TRBD2,TRBJ2-1,CASSQDLASGRIGPYNEQFF,TGCGCCAGCAGCCAAGATTTGGCTAGCGGGAGGATTGGCCCCTACAATGAGCAGTTCTTC
TRBV7-2,NA,TRBD1,TRBJ2-7,CASSSNTGTGDYEQYF,TGTGCCAGCAGCTCAAATACCGGGACAGGGGATTACGAGCAGTACTTC
TRBV20-1,few,NA,TRBJ2-7,CSARPRTRYEQYF,TGCAGTGCTAGACCTCGGACGCGCTACGAGCAGTACTTC
TRBV29-1,NA,TRBD1,TRBJ2-7,CSVSGQGYEQYF,TGCAGCGTTTCCGGACAGGGCTACGAGCAGTACTTC
TRBV12-3/TRBV12-4,few,TRBD2,TRBJ2-5,CASSRLASQETQYF,TGTGCCAGCAGCCGACTAGCGAGCCAAGAGACCCAGTACTTC
TRBV15,NA,NA,TRBJ1-1,CATSGQHDTEAFF,TGTGCCACCAGCGGCCAACATGACACTGAAGCTTTCTTT
TRBV7-2,NA,NA,TRBJ1-5,CASSSSYMAIGNQPQHF,TGTGCCAGCAGCTCGTCATACATGGCCATCGGCAATCAGCCCCAGCATTTT
TRBV5-1,NA,NA,TRBJ2-7,CASSLSPGSYEQYF,TGCGCCAGCAGCTTGTCTCCGGGCTCCTACGAGCAGTACTTC
TRBV7-8,NA,NA,TRBJ2-1,CASSRLSPYNEQFF,TGTGCCAGCAGCCGGCTATCGCCATACAATGAGCAGTTCTTC
TRBV7-2,few,NA,TRBJ2-7,CASSLVSLSYEQYF,TGTGCCAGCAGCTTAGTCTCCCTCTCCTACGAGCAGTACTTC
TRBV2,NA,TRBD1,TRBJ1-2,CASSEQGQGYGYTF,TGTGCCAGCAGTGAACAAGGACAGGGATACGGCTACACCTTC
TRBV9,NA,TRBD2,TRBJ2-5,CASSVVGLVMETQYF,TGTGCCAGCAGCGTAGTGGGACTAGTCATGGAGACCCAGTACTTC
TRBV20-1,NA,NA,TRBJ2-7,CSARGGSTGPEQYF,TGCAGTGCTAGAGGAGGTTCGACAGGCCCCGAGCAGTACTTC
TRBV11-2,NA,NA,TRBJ2-7,CASSLRQTPVSSYEQYF,TGTGCCAGCAGCCTCCGACAGACTCCCGTCTCATCCTACGAGCAGTACTTC
TRBV20-1,few,TRBD2,TRBJ2-3,CSARDSGLAGAGADTQYF,TGCAGTGCTAGAGACTCGGGACTAGCGGGAGCAGGGGCAGATACGCAGTATTTT
TRBV29-1,NA,TRBD1,TRBJ2-1,CSASLTGGNEQFF,TGCAGCGCCTCCCTGACAGGGGGCAATGAGCAGTTCTTC
TRBV4-1,NA,NA,TRBJ2-7,CAGSYGGYEQYF,TGCGCCGGCAGCTATGGCGGATACGAGCAGTACTTC
TRBV12-3/TRBV12-4,few,NA,TRBJ2-4,CASSERGAKNIQYF,TGTGCCAGCAGCGAGCGCGGGGCCAAAAACATTCAGTACTTC
TRBV5-1,few,NA,TRBJ2-5,CASTVAGGAVKTQYF,TGCGCCAGCACCGTGGCAGGGGGGGCAGTGAAGACCCAGTACTTC
TRBV13,NA,NA,TRBJ2-4,CASSQPVLAKNIQYF,TGTGCCAGCAGCCAACCGGTCCTAGCCAAAAACATTCAGTACTTC
TRBV6-2/TRBV6-3,NA,NA,TRBJ2-5,CASSYEHQETQYF,TGTGCCAGCAGTTACGAACACCAAGAGACCCAGTACTTC
TRBV12-3/TRBV12-4,NA,NA,TRBJ2-4,CASTHPDEWWFQYF,TGTGCCAGCACCCATCCCGACGAGTGGTGGTTTCAGTACTTC
TRBV10-3,NA,TRBD1,TRBJ2-7,CAISVGQGPSEQYF,TGTGCCATCAGTGTCGGACAGGGGCCCTCCGAGCAGTACTTC
TRBV20-1,few,TRBD1,TRBJ1-1,CSASNPGQERANTEVFF,TGCAGTGCTAGTAACCCGGGACAGGAAAGGGCCAACACTGAAGTTTTCTTT
TRBV6-2/TRBV6-3,NA,NA,TRBJ1-2,CASSYSDGRNYGYTF,TGTGCCAGCAGTTACTCCGACGGGCGGAACTATGGCTACACCTTC
TRBV7-2,NA,NA,TRBJ2-1,CASSRVSTAFSNEQFF,TGTGCCAGCAGCCGTGTATCGACTGCCTTCAGCAATGAGCAGTTCTTC
TRBV7-3,NA,TRBD2,TRBJ2-3,CASSPKGTRGWDTQYF,TGTGCCAGCAGCCCCAAGGGGACTAGGGGTTGGGATACGCAGTATTTT
TRBV28,NA,NA,TRBJ1-6,CASSSLLEFFSLNNSPLHF,TGTGCCAGCAGTTCACTTCTGGAGTTTTTTTCCCTAAATAATTCACCCCTCCACTTT
TRBV6-1,NA,TRBD2,TRBJ2-1,CASRLAGGYNEQFF,TGTGCCAGCAGACTAGCGGGGGGCTACAATGAGCAGTTCTTC
TRBV27,few,NA,TRBJ1-1,CASSLPGNTEAFF,TGTGCCAGCAGTCTCCCCGGGAACACTGAAGCTTTCTTT
TRBV7-6,few,NA,TRBJ2-1,CASSLGVTAYNEQFF,TGTGCCAGCAGCTTAGGTGTCACTGCTTACAATGAGCAGTTCTTC
TRBV28,NA,NA,TRBJ2-3,CASSLYRSSTDTQYF,TGTGCCAGCAGTTTATACAGGTCTAGCACAGATACGCAGTATTTT